The TCR beta chain under discussion was sequenced for a study of blood T cells in healthy people across ages. Findings of the study overall: Long-lived donors carried more naive CD4+ cells and greater diversity than aged donors. It was not known whether donors were CMV positive (a possible confounder of expanded clonotype changes).

Primed by a sample-barcoded 5' primer and a J-beta primer mix, a second PCR proceeded for about 7 to 12 cycles. MiXCR, run by TCRdb on the 5' RACE reads, gives a single entry per CDR3 protein. The sample has roughly 1.9 million distinct CDR3 sequences; 30% to 40% are singletons. This clonotype has only a few counts. Its target is not known. The CDR3 is 13 amino acids. Deletions cut 3 bases from V and 9 bases from J, with 12 bases between. The gene calls are TRBV12-3 or TRBV12-4 and TRBJ2-4, with D perhaps TRBD2 (6 bases). What was sequenced was blood. The receptor comes from a human donor in good health. CDR3 sequence: CASSLGLHSIQYF. CDR3 in DNA: TGTGCCAGCAGTTTGGGACTGCATAGCATTCAGTACTTC.